This T cell receptor (beta chain) was sequenced in a study of vaccination and CD4 T cells after COVID-19. The table lists this clonotype with a few counts. Its antigen remains unidentified. The Oncomine TCR Beta short-read assay generated sequence data from the DNA of cultured CD4+ T cells. Cultured CD4+ T cells yielded the extracted genomic DNA. TCRdb reprocessed the PCR reads with MiXCR, giving one entry per CDR3 protein. The sample holds 9,000 to 10,000 distinct CDR3 sequences, roughly 36% seen once. Indicated treatment: approximately nine-day PBMC culture with coronavirus spike peptide pools or control peptides (ViraFEST assay). It was before the COVID-19 pandemic (2011-2018) that the unexposed donor's CD4+ T cells were collected. First, ViraFEST expanded antigen-specific T cells with peptide pools, and next it sequenced the TCRs. The CDR3 totals 16 residues. The J segment lost 7 bases and the V segment lost 0 bases, leaving 7 bases of the junction unmatched. In germline, CDR1 is KGHDR, CDR2 SFDVKD.

The source is a human donor in good health. Input material: CD4+ T cells from blood, cultured in vitro. The genes are TRBV24-1 and TRBJ2-2; TRBD2 agrees at 7 bases. In nucleotides, the CDR3 is TGTGCCACCAGTGATTTGAGGGGAGGGGCCGGCGGGGAGCTGTTTTTT. It is translated as CATSDLRGGAGGELFF.